The subject of this entry is one T cell receptor (beta chain). The target antigen is unknown. V was pared by 6 bases and J by 7 bases, with 18 bases between. The germline V gene has CDR1 SQVTM and CDR2 ANQGSEA. CDR3 length equals 14 residues. The time point: pre-sensitization, week 0. Regarding treatment: therapeutic diphenylcyclopropenone sensitization with weekly scalp DPC. Non-pregnant alopecia patients aged 18 to 70, suitable for DPC therapy. This sample was included in a study of human T cells and chemical hapten exposure. Overall study context: Donors were sensitized with 2% DPC on the upper inner arm. Study-wide results and limits: The count of PT1 expanded TCRs correlated positively with patch test score. The number of TCRs above 1 in 1000 frequency did not change after DPC sensitization.

TCRdb re-analysed the RACE reads in MiXCR, keeping a single row per CDR3 protein. The sample has over 30,000 distinct CDR3 sequences; around 7.6% are singletons. Source: whole blood, taken in connection with sensitization to the hapten diphenylcyclopropenone (DPC). The V and J genes are TRBV29-1 and TRBJ2-2; D is perhaps TRBD2 (5 bases). The receptor was isolated from a woman aged 50 to 65 with alopecia areata. Some clones in this sample may be carry-over from other donors' samples. As DNA, the CDR3 is TGCAGCGTCTCCGGGGATAGCGTGAGCGGGGAGCTGTTTTTT. Amino acid sequence: CSVSGDSVSGELFF.